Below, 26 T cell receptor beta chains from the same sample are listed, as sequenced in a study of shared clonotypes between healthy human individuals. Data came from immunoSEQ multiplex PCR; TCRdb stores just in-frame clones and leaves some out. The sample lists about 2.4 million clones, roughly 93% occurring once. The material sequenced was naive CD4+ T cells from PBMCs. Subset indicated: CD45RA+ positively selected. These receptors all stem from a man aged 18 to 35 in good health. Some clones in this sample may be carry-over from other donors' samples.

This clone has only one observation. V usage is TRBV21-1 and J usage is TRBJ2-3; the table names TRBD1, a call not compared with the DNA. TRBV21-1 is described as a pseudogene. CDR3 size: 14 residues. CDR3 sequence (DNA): TGTGCCAGCAGCAAAGATACACCCCCAGATACGCAGTATTTT. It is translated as CASSKDTPPDTQYF.

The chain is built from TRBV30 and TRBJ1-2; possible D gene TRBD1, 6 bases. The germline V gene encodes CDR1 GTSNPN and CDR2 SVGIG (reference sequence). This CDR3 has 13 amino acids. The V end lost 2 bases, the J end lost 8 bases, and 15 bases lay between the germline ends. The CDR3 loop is CAWSRGQGWGYTF. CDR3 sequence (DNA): TGTGCCTGGAGTCGGGGGCAGGGGTGGGGCTACACCTTC.

CDR3 sequence: CASRTGLEVETQYF. CDR3 in DNA: TGTGCCAGTAGGACAGGGCTTGAGGTCGAGACCCAGTACTTC. This sequence joins TRBV19 and TRBJ2-5, with 7 bases identical to TRBD1. The CDR3 sequence is 14 residues long. Per germline, CDR1 LNHDA and CDR2 SQIVND (reference sequence). V was pared by 6 bases and J by 5 bases, with 9 bases of the junction left unmatched.

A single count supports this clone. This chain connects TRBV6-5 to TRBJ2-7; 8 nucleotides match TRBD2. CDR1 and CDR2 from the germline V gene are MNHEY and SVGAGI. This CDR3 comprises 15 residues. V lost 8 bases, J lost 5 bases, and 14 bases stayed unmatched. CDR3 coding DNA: TGTGCCAGCGGGGGGCCTGGGACTAGGATTCACGAGCAGTACTTC. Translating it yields CASGGPGTRIHEQYF.

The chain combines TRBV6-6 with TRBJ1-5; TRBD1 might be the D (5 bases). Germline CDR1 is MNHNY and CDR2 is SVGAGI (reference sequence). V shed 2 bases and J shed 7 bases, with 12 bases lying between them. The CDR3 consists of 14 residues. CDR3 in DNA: TGTGCCAGCAGTTACGTGCAGGGAAGGCAGCCCCAGCATTTT. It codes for CASSYVQGRQPQHF.

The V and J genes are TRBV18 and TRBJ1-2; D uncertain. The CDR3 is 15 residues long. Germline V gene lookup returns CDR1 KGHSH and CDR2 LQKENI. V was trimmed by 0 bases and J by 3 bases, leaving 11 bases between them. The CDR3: CASSPPNRFDYGYTF. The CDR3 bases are TGTGCCAGCTCACCACCGAACAGATTTGACTATGGCTACACCTTC.

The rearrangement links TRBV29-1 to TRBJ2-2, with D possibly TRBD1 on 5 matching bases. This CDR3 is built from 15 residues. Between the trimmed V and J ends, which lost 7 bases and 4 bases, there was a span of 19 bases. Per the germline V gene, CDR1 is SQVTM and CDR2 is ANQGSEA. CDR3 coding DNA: TGCAGCGCTCGTTCTAGGAAGGACATCACCGGGGAGCTGTTTTTT. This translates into CSARSRKDITGELFF.

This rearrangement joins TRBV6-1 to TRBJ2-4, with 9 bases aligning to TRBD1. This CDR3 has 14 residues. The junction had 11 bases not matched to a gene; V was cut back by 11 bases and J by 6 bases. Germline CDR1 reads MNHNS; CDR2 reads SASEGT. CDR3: CALTPWGQGNIQYF. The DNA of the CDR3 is TGTGCCTTGACCCCATGGGGACAGGGAAACATTCAGTACTTC.

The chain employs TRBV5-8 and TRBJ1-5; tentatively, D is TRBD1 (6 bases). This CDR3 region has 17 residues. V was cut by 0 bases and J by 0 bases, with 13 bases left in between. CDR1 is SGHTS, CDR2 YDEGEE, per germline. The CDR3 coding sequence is TGTGCCAGCAGCTTGGTCTCGGGGGGCAATAGCAATCAGCCCCAGCATTTT. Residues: CASSLVSGGNSNQPQHF. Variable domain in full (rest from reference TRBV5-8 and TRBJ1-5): EAGVTQSPTHLIKTRGQQATLRCSPISGHTSVYWYQQALGLGLQFLLWYDEGEERNRGNFPPRFSGRQFPNYSSELNVNALELEDSALYLCASSLVSGGNSNQPQHFGDGTRLSIL.

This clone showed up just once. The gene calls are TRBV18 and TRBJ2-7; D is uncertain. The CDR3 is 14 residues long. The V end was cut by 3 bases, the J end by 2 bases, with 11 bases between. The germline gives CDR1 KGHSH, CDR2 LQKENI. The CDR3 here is CASSPLRSTYEQYF. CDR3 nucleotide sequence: TGTGCCAGCTCACCGCTGCGTAGTACCTACGAGCAGTACTTC.

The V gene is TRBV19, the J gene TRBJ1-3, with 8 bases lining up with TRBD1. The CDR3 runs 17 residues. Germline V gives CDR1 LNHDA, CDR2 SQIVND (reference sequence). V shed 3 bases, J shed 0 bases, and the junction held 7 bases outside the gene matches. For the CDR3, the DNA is TGTGCCAGTAGTATGGGGGACAGGCAACTCTCTGGAAACACCATATATTTT. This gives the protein CASSMGDRQLSGNTIYF.

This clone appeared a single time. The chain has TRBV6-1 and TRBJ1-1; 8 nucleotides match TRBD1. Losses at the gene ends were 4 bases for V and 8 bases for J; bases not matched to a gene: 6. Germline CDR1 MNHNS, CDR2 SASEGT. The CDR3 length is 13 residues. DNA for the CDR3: TGTGCCAGCAGTGGCTTCCGGGACAGGGAAGCTTTCTTT. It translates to CASSGFRDREAFF.

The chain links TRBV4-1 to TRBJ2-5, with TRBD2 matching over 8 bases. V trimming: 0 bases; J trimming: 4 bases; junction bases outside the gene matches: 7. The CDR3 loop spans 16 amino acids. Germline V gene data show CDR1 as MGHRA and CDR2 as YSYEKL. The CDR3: CASSQDSPGGRETQYF. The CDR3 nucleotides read TGCGCCAGCAGCCAAGATTCCCCGGGGGGGCGAGAGACCCAGTACTTC.

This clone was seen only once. CDR3 in amino acids: CASSLPPRWGFDTEAFF. CDR3 nucleotide sequence: TGTGCCAGCAGTTTACCCCCCCGATGGGGGTTCGACACTGAAGCTTTCTTT. The chain joins TRBV28 to TRBJ1-1; tentative D call: TRBD1 (5 bases). The germline V and J ends were trimmed by 2 bases and 3 bases, with 19 bases remaining between them. The germline V gene has CDR1 MDHEN and CDR2 SYDVKM. This CDR3 is built from 17 residues.

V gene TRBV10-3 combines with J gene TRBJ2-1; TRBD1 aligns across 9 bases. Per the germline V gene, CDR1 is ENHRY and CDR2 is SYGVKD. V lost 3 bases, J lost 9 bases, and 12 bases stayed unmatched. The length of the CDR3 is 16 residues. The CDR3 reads CAISERSQGAMSEQFF. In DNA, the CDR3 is TGTGCCATCAGTGAAAGATCACAGGGGGCTATGAGTGAGCAGTTCTTC.

In nucleotides, the CDR3 is TGTGCCAGCAGTTTATTAGGTTTCGGGGGGGCCGAAGATACGCAGTATTTT. This encodes CASSLLGFGGAEDTQYF. The V and J genes are TRBV27 and TRBJ2-3; 8 nucleotides line up with TRBD2. Germline assignment: CDR1 MNHEY and CDR2 SMNVEV (reference sequence). The CDR3 is made up of 17 amino acids. Trimming cost V 1 base and J 5 bases; bases outside gene matches: 11.

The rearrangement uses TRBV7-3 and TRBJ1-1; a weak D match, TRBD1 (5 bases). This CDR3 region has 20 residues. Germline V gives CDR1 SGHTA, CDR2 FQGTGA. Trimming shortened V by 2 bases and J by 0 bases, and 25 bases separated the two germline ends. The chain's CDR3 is CASSLWVSKTAQGMNTEAFF. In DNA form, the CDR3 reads TGTGCCAGCAGCTTATGGGTCAGTAAGACAGCCCAGGGCATGAACACTGAAGCTTTCTTT.

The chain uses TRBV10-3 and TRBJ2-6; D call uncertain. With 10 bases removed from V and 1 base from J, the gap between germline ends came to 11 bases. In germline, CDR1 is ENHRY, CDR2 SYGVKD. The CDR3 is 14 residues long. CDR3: CASGKLSGANVLTF. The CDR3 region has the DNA TGTGCCAGCGGAAAGTTATCTGGGGCCAACGTCCTGACTTTC.

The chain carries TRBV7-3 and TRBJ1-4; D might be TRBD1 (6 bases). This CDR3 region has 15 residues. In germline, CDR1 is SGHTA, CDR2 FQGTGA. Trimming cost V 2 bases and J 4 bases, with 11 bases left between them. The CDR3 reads CASSLPDSGNEKLFF. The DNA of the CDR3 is TGTGCCAGCAGCTTACCGGACAGTGGTAATGAAAAACTGTTTTTT.

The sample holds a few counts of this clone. The CDR3 DNA sequence: TGCGCCAGTAGGGGACATGGGTCCGGGGAGCTGTTTTTT. It encodes CASRGHGSGELFF. The chain employs TRBV10-1 and TRBJ2-2, with D possibly matching TRBD1 (6 bases). Trimming cost V 9 bases and J 6 bases, with 14 bases left between them. CDR3 length: 13 residues. Germline V gene lookup returns CDR1 WNHNN and CDR2 SYGVQD (reference sequence).

The CDR3 reads CASSPWTGQETQYF. The CDR3 coding sequence is TGTGCCAGCAGCCCCTGGACAGGGCAAGAGACCCAGTACTTC. The chain combines TRBV7-9 with TRBJ2-5, with 8 bases lining up with TRBD1. With 5 bases clipped from V and 2 bases from J, the junction kept 4 bases outside the gene matches. Per the germline V gene, CDR1 is SEHNR and CDR2 is FQNEAQ (reference sequence). The CDR3 runs 14 residues.

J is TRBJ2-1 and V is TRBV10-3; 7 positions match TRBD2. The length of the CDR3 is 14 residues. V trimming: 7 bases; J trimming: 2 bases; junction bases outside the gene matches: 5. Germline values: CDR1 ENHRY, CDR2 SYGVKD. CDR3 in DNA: TGTGCCATCAACCGGGACTACCCCTACAATGAGCAGTTCTTC. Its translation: CAINRDYPYNEQFF.

CDR3 in amino acids: CASSFVEGYTF. CDR3 nucleotides: TGTGCCAGCAGTTTTGTGGAAGGCTACACCTTC. The chain combines TRBV28 with TRBJ1-2; no firm D call. Deletions cut 3 bases from V and 8 bases from J, with 7 bases between. The CDR3 runs 11 residues. Germline CDR1 is MDHEN and CDR2 is SYDVKM.

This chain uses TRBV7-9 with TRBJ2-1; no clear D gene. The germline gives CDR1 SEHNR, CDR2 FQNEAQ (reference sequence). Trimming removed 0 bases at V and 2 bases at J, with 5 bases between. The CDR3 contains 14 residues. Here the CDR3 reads CASSLASPYNEQFF. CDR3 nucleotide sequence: TGTGCCAGCAGCTTAGCGAGCCCCTACAATGAGCAGTTCTTC.

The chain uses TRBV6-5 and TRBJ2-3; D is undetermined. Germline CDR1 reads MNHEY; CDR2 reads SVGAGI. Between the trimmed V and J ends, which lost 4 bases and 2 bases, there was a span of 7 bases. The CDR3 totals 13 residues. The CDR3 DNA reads TGTGCCAGCAGTTCCCTCTCCACAGATACGCAGTATTTT. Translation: CASSSLSTDTQYF.

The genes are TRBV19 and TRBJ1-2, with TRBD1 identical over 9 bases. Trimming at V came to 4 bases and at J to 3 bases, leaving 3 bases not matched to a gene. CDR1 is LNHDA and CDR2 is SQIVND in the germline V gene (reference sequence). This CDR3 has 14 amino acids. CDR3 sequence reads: CASSTGTGYYGYTF. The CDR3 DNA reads TGTGCCAGTAGTACCGGGACAGGGTACTATGGCTACACCTTC.